This T cell receptor (beta chain) was obtained from a study of blood T cell repertoires in COVID-19. The overall study: Collection of acute and convalescent COVID-19 samples took place in the United States, Italy and Spain. PBMCs, B-cell-depleted T cells, or T cells were the source of the cDNA or gDNA that made up the material.

As originally analysed: Quantification of nucleated cells was approximated via reference gene primer amplification. Here immunoSEQ multiplex PCR was the method, and the copy in TCRdb shows in-frame clones only, minus some. The V and J calls and clone size come from that table; D and trimming were worked out from the DNA. The sample includes around 340,000 clones, around 80% of them seen just once. The CDR3 totals 18 residues. V dropped 4 bases and J dropped 0; count of bases not matched to a gene: 11. In germline, CDR1 is LGHNA, CDR2 YSLEER. This TCR came from a man aged 25 to 45 with active or convalescent COVID-19. The material sequenced was peripheral blood. This chain connects TRBV4-3 to TRBJ2-7; 11 bases are a match to TRBD2. The DNA for the CDR3 is TGCGCCAGCAGCCCCCGAGCGCTAGCGGGGGGAGCCTCCTACGAGCAGTACTTC. Translating it yields CASSPRALAGGASYEQYF.